The T cell receptor (beta chain) under discussion was sequenced for a study of CD8 T cells in ankylosing spondylitis. Study-wide findings and caveats: Some motif variants had been reported before (in reactive arthritis synovial fluid and blood). Relatively rare in peripheral blood, disease-linked clones were also CD8+. A TCR beta motif of about 8 highly homologous variants seemed to mark ankylosing spondylitis blood.

The TCR beta libraries were generated through quantitative 5'-RACE incorporating molecular barcodes. TCRdb reprocessed the 5' RACE reads via MiXCR and lists one record per CDR3 protein. The sample shows 450,000 or so distinct CDR3 sequences, about 24% of them seen only once. This clonotype showed up many times. The target antigen is unknown. This CDR3 has 18 residues. Germline V gives CDR1 MGHRA, CDR2 YSYEKL. Trimming took 4 bases from V and 3 from J, leaving 24 bases between them. The sequenced sample consisted of blood, either unsorted or a sorted T cell fraction (not recorded which). This rearrangement joins TRBV4-1 to TRBJ1-1, with unresolved D. The clonotype was recovered from a male donor with ankylosing spondylitis. The CDR3 bases are TGCGCCAGCAGCCCAGGCCTCCTGCGGAGAAATGGGGACACTGAAGCTTTCTTT. This gives the protein CASSPGLLRRNGDTEAFF.